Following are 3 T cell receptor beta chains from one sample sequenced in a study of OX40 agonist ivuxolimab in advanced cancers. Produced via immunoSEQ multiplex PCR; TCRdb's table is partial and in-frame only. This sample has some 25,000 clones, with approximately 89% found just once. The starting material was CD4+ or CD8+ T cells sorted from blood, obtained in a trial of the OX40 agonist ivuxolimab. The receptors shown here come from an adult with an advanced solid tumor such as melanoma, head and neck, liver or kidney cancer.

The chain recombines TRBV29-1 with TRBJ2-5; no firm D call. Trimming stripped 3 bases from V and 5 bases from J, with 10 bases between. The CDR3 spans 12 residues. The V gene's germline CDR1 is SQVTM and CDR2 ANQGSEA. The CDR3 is CSVEPLYETQYF. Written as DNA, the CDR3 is TGCAGCGTTGAGCCCCTCTATGAGACCCAGTACTTC.

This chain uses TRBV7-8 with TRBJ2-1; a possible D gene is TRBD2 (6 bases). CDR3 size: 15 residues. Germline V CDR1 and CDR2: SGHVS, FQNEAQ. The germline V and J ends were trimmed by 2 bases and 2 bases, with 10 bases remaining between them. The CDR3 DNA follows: TGTGCCAGCAGCTTATGGCGGGAAACCTACAATGAGCAGTTCTTC. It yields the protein CASSLWRETYNEQFF.

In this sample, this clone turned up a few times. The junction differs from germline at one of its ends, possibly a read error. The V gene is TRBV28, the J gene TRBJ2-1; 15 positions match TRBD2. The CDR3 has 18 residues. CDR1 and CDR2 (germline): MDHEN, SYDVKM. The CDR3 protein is CASSLWTSGRAGENEQFF. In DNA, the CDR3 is TGTGCCAGCAGTCTATGGACTAGCGGGAGGGCCGGGGAAAATGAGCAGTTCTTC.